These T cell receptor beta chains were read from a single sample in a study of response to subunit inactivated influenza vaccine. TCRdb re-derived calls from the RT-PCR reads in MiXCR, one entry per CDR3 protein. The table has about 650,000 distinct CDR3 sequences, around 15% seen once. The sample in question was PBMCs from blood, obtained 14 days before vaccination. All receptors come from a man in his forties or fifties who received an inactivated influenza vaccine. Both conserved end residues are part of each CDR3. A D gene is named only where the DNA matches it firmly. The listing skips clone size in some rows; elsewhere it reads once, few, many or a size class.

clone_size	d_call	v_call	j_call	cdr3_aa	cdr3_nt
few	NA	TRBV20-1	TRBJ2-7	CSARGARDRSYEQYF	TGCAGCGCTAGGGGGGCCCGGGACCGCTCCTACGAGCAGTACTTC
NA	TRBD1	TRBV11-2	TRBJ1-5	CASSPGQGGVYSNQPQHF	TGTGCCAGCAGCCCAGGACAGGGGGGAGTCTATAGCAATCAGCCCCAGCATTTT
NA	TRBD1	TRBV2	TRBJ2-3	CASSEGTGSDTQYF	TGTGCCAGCAGTGAAGGGACAGGGTCAGATACGCAGTATTTT
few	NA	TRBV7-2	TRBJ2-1	CASSPGRSLSYNEQFF	TGTGCCAGCAGCCCCGGGCGTAGCCTCTCCTACAATGAGCAGTTCTTC
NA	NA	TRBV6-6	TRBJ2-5	CASSPARGQYF	TGTGCCAGCAGCCCGGCTAGGGGCCAGTACTTC
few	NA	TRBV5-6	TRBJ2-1	CASSRFGSEQFF	TGTGCCAGCAGCCGATTTGGGAGTGAGCAGTTCTTC
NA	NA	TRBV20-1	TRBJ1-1	CSSNSNTEAFF	TGCAGTTCTAATTCGAACACTGAAGCTTTCTTT
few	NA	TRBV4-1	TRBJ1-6	CASSQDQGFEPLHF	TGCGCCAGCAGCCAAGATCAGGGTTTCGAACCCCTCCACTTT
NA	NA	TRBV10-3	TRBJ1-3	CAISPRTGHGNTIYF	TGTGCCATCAGTCCCCGCACAGGGCATGGAAACACCATATATTTT
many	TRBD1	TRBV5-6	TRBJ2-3	CASSLEGTGTDTQYF	TGTGCCAGCAGCTTGGAAGGGACAGGCACAGATACGCAGTATTTT
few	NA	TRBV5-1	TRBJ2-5	CASSTARGAGETQYF	TGCGCCAGCAGCACGGCGAGGGGGGCCGGGGAGACCCAGTACTTC
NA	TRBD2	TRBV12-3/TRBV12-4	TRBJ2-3	CASRSGLAYTDTQYF	TGTGCCAGCAGATCGGGACTAGCGTACACAGATACGCAGTATTTT
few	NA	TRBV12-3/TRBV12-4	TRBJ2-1	CASRQRAGQYNEQFF	TGTGCCAGCAGGCAAAGAGCGGGTCAGTACAATGAGCAGTTCTTC
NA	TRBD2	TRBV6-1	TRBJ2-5	CASSHMPGGETQYF	TGTGCCAGCAGCCACATGCCGGGGGGGGAGACCCAGTACTTC
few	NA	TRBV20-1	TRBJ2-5	CSATKGLQETQYF	TGCAGTGCTACAAAGGGTCTTCAAGAGACCCAGTACTTC
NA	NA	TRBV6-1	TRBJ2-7	CASNINPGGYEQYF	TGTGCCAGCAATATCAACCCCGGGGGTTACGAGCAGTACTTC
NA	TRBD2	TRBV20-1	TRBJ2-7	CSASGTSGTYEQYF	TGCAGTGCTTCCGGGACTAGCGGGACCTACGAGCAGTACTTC
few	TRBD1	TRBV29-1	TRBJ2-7	CSVTGQGLTYEQYF	TGCAGCGTTACGGGACAGGGGCTAACCTACGAGCAGTACTTC
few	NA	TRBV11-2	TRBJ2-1	CASSNRDRALAAYNEQFF	TGTGCCAGCAGCAACCGGGACAGGGCACTAGCGGCCTACAATGAGCAGTTCTTC
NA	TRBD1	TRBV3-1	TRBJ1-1	CASSHRQGNTEAFF	TGTGCCAGCAGCCATCGACAGGGCAACACTGAAGCTTTCTTT
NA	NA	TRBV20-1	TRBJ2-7	CSARGPDGYEQYF	TGCAGTGCTAGGGGCCCCGACGGCTACGAGCAGTACTTC
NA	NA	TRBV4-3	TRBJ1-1	CASSQDPNTEAFF	TGCGCCAGCAGCCAAGATCCGAACACTGAAGCTTTCTTT
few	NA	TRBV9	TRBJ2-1	CASSGDFHEQFF	TGTGCCAGCAGCGGGGACTTCCATGAGCAGTTCTTC
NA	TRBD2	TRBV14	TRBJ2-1	CASSRGLVDGEQFF	TGTGCCAGCAGCCGTGGACTAGTCGACGGTGAGCAGTTCTTC
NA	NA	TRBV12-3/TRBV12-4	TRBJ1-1	CASSSPDTINTEAFF	TGTGCCAGCAGTTCCCCAGACACGATTAACACTGAAGCTTTCTTT
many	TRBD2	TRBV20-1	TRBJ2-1	CSARGLAGEQFF	TGCAGTGCTAGGGGACTAGCAGGGGAGCAGTTCTTC
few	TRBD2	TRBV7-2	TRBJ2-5	CASFTSGTRAQYF	TGTGCCAGCTTTACTAGCGGAACCCGGGCCCAGTACTTC
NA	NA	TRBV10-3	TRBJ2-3	CATRPTSHTDTQYF	TGTGCCACTCGCCCCACTAGCCACACAGATACGCAGTATTTT
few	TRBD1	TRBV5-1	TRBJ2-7	CASSYSGQGSQSYEQYF	TGCGCCAGCAGTTACTCGGGACAGGGGTCCCAGTCCTACGAGCAGTACTTC
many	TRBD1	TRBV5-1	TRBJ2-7	CASSHGDRNTYEQYF	TGCGCCAGCAGCCACGGGGACAGGAACACCTACGAGCAGTACTTC
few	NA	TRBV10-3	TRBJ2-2	CAITSGTTTGELFF	TGTGCCATCACGAGTGGTACGACGACCGGGGAGCTGTTTTTT
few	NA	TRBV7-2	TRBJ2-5	CASSPWTGTAETQYF	TGTGCCAGCAGCCCCTGGACTGGCACAGCGGAGACCCAGTACTTC
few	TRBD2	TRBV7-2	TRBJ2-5	CASRDAGGGETQYF	TGTGCCAGCAGAGATGCGGGGGGAGGGGAGACCCAGTACTTC
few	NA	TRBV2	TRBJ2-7	CASTLSPEQYF	TGTGCCAGCACTCTCAGTCCCGAGCAGTACTTC
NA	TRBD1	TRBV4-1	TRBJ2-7	CASSQGAGGYEQYF	TGCGCCAGCAGCCAAGGAGCAGGGGGCTACGAGCAGTACTTC
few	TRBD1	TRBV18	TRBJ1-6	CASSPRDRGNSPLHF	TGTGCCAGCTCACCCCGGGACAGGGGGAATTCACCCCTCCACTTT
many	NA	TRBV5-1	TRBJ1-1	CASSLATGGRNTEAFF	TGCGCCAGCAGCTTGGCCACCGGGGGACGTAACACTGAAGCTTTCTTT
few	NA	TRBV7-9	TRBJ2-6	CASSLGTSGANVLTF	TGTGCCAGCAGCTTAGGTACGTCTGGGGCCAACGTCCTGACTTTC
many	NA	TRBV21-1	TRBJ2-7	CASSKENGPSYEQYF	TGTGCCAGCAGCAAAGAAAACGGGCCCTCCTACGAGCAGTACTTC
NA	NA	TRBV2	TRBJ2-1	CASRETEASGYNEQFF	TGTGCCAGCAGGGAAACGGAGGCGTCGGGATACAATGAGCAGTTCTTC
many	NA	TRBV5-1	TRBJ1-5	CASSLDPVSNQPQHF	TGCGCCAGCAGCTTGGATCCGGTTAGCAATCAGCCCCAGCATTTT
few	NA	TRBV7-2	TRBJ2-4	CASSPGTRRNIQYF	TGTGCCAGCAGCCCTGGGACGCGGAGAAACATTCAGTACTTC
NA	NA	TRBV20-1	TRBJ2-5	CSATTGETQYF	TGCAGTGCTACAACAGGGGAGACCCAGTACTTC
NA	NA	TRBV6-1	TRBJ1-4	CASSEYRVGNEKLFF	TGTGCCAGCAGTGAATACAGGGTCGGTAATGAAAAACTGTTTTTT
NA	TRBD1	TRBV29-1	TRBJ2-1	CSVLDRVGNNEQFF	TGCAGCGTTCTTGACAGGGTAGGAAACAATGAGCAGTTCTTC
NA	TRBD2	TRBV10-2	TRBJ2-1	CASSEGQLFSGGAGNEQFF	TGCGCCAGCAGTGAGGGACAGCTCTTTAGCGGGGGGGCAGGAAATGAGCAGTTCTTC
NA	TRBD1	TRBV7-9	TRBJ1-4	CASSFGTVYEKLFF	TGTGCCAGCAGCTTCGGGACAGTCTATGAAAAACTGTTTTTT